This T cell receptor (beta chain) stems from a study of shared clonotypes between healthy human individuals. Study-wide results and caveats: Naive subsets typically showed greater estimated richness than memory subsets.

Comment on this clone: Its antigen is currently unknown.

Deep-level running was used for the assay. Sequencing used immunoSEQ multiplex PCR; TCRdb keeps in-frame clones, though not all of them. The sample yields more than 600,000 clones, under 95% seen once. V trimming: 2 bases; J trimming: 8 bases; junction bases outside the gene matches: 15. The germline CDR1 and CDR2 sequences are SGHAT and FQNNGV. CDR3 length: 18 residues. Only CD45RO-negative cells positively selected for CCR7 counted as naive CD8 cells, so terminally differentiated effector memory CD45RA+ cells were excluded. The source is a man between 25 and 39 years old in good health. Sequenced input: naive CD8+ T cells sorted from blood. The genes are TRBV11-2 and TRBJ2-1; 10 bases agree with TRBD2. The CDR3 loop is CASSLFAVSGRGSDEQFF. CDR3 nucleotide sequence: TGTGCCAGCAGCTTATTTGCGGTCAGCGGGAGGGGGTCCGATGAGCAGTTCTTC. Filled out from reference TRBV11-2 and TRBJ2-1, the complete variable domain reads EAGVAQSPRYKIIEKRQSVAFWCNPISGHATLYWYQQILGQGPKLLIQFQNNGVVDDSQLPKDRFSAERLKGVDSTLKIQPAKLEDSAVYLCASSLFAVSGRGSDEQFFGPGTRLTVL.